This T cell receptor beta chain was recovered during a study of shared clonotypes between healthy human individuals. Whole-study results and caveats: In the sorted subsets, rarefaction showed sequencing was incomplete despite large depth. The study generally estimated greater richness for naive than memory subsets.

Concerning this clone itself: Its antigen is not known.

Per germline, CDR1 SGHTA and CDR2 FQGNSA. The ends lost 8 bases at V and 3 bases at J; junction bases unmatched: 8. The length of the CDR3 is 15 residues. Each donor was a Caucasian adult residing in Nashville, Tennessee. Methods used by the authors: Junction-only sequences without quality scores were provided by ImmunoSEQ, so filtering was different. The assay was immunoSEQ multiplex PCR, and TCRdb's table has in-frame clones only and misses some. The D gene and trimming were derived from the DNA, and the V and J assignments and clone size from that table. Of millions of clones in the sample, 95% were seen once.

The V call is TRBV7-2, the J call TRBJ2-3; 10 nucleotides align to TRBD2. Sample: naive CD4+ T cells sorted from blood. The subset denotes: CD45RA+ positively selected. The clonotype was recovered from a man younger than 35 in good health. As DNA, the CDR3 is TGTGCCAGCGCGTCCCCTAGCGGGAGTACAGATACGCAGTATTTT. It specifies CASASPSGSTDTQYF.